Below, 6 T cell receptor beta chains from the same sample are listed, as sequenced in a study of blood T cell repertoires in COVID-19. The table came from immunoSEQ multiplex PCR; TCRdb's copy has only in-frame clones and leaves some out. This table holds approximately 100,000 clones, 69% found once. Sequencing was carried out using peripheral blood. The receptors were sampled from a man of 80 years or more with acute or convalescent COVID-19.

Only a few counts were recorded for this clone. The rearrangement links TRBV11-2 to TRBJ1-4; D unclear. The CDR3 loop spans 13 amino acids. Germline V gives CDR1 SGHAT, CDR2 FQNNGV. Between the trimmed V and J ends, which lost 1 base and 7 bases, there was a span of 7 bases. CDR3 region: CASSLGWAEKLFF. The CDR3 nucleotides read TGTGCCAGCAGCTTAGGGTGGGCTGAAAAACTGTTTTTT.

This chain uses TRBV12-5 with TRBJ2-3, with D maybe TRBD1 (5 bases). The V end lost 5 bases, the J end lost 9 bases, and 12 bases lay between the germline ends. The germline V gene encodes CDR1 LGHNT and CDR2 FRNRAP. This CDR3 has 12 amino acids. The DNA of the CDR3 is TGTGCTAGTGGTCTAACCGGACAAACGCAGTATTTT. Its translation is CASGLTGQTQYF. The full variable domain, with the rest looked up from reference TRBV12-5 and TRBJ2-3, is DARVTQTPRHKVTEMGQEVTMRCQPILGHNTVFWYRQTMMQGLELLAYFRNRAPLDDSGMPKDRFSAEMPDATLATLKIQPSEPRDSAVYFCASGLTGQTQYFGPGTRLTVL.

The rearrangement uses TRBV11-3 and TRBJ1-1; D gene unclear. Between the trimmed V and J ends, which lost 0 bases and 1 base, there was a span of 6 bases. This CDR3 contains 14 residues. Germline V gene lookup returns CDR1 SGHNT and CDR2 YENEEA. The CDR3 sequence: CASSLDSGNTEAFF. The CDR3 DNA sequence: TGTGCCAGCAGCTTAGACTCGGGGAACACTGAAGCTTTCTTT.

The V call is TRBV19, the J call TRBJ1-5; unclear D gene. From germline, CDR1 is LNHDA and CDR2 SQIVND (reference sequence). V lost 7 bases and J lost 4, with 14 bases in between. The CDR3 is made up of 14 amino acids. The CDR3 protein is CASTTSGPNQPQHF. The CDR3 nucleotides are TGTGCCAGTACAACCTCAGGTCCTAATCAGCCCCAGCATTTT. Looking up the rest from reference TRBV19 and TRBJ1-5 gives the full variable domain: DGGITQSPKYLFRKEGQNVTLSCEQNLNHDAMYWYRQDPGQGLRLIYYSQIVNDFQKGDIAEGYSVSREKKESFPLTVTSAQKNPTAFYLCASTTSGPNQPQHFGDGTRLSIL.

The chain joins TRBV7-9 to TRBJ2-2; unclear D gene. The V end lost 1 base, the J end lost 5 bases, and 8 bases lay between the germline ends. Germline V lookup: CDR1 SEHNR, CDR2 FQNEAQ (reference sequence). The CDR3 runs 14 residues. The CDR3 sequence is CASSLVPLTGELFF. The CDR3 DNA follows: TGTGCCAGCAGCTTAGTCCCGTTGACCGGGGAGCTGTTTTTT.

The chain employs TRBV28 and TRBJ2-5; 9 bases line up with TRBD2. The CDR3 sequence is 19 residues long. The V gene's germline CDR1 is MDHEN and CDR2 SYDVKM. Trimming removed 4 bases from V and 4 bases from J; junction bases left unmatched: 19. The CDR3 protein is CASSSLLSVGGRALETQYF. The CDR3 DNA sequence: TGTGCCAGCAGTTCCCTTTTGTCTGTGGGCGGGAGGGCCCTAGAGACCCAGTACTTC.